Sequencing of this T cell receptor beta chain was carried out in a study of blood T cells in healthy people across ages. Study-wide findings and caveats: In older individuals, TCR beta diversity per million T cells was lower, falling roughly linearly with age. The long-lived group displayed more naive CD4+ cells, plus higher diversity, than the aged donors did. The authors considered diversity estimates from one million T cells to be underestimates.

Sample-barcoded 5' priming and a J-beta primer mix drove a second PCR of about 6 to 11 cycles. Using its own MiXCR run on the 5' RACE reads, TCRdb lists one record per CDR3 protein. The sample contains some 1.5 million distinct CDR3 sequences, about 30% of which appear only once. This clonotype showed up just a few times. The antigen remains undetermined. The CDR3 loop spans 11 amino acids. Germline V gene lookup returns CDR1 SQVTM and CDR2 ANQGSEA. The germline V and J ends were trimmed by 6 bases and 4 bases, with 7 bases remaining between them. The rearrangement uses TRBV29-1 and TRBJ1-3; the D is unclear. The TCR sequence derives from a young woman in good health. The sequencing sample was made of blood. For the CDR3, the DNA is TGCAGCGTGTTGGGCGGAAACACCATATATTTT. It specifies CSVLGGNTIYF. Full variable domain (missing parts from reference TRBV29-1 and TRBJ1-3): SAVISQKPSRDICQRGTSLTIQCQVDSQVTMMFWYRQQPGQSLTLIATANQGSEATYESGFVIDKFPISRPNLTFSTLTVSNMSPEDSSIYLCSVLGGNTIYFGEGSWLTVV.